The clone carrying this TCR beta chain was counted a few times. The data belong to a study of molecular identifiers for immune sequencing clone quantification. Looking at the study overall: With replicates, the RNA of roughly 20,000 or 100,000 naive CD8 cells was split five ways and four were sequenced.

Germline V gene sequence: CDR1 MNHEY, CDR2 SMNVEV (reference sequence). V lost 3 bases and J lost 0, with 15 bases in between. This CDR3 region has 18 residues. TCRdb itself ran the PCR reads through MiXCR, one entry per CDR3 protein. The repertoire holds about 510,000 distinct CDR3 sequences, around 23% seen once, with under 0.85% in the top ten. Sequenced material: naive CD8+ T cells from blood, with Jurkat cell RNA spiked in. Documented subset: FACS-sorted CD8+CD4-CCR7+CD45RA+ naive T cells. This chain joins TRBV27 and TRBJ2-6; D might be TRBD2 (5 bases). The sequence derives from a human donor in good health. Some libraries in this study had Jurkat cell RNA spiked in. The DNA of the CDR3 is TGTGCCAGCAGTTTTGATGGAGGTCCCATCTCTGGGGCCAACGTCCTGACTTTC. Amino acid sequence: CASSFDGGPISGANVLTF.